This T cell receptor beta chain was retrieved from a study of blood T cell repertoires in COVID-19. Looking at the study overall: The United States, Italy and Spain were the sources of the acute and convalescent COVID-19 samples.

The germline CDR1 and CDR2 sequences are SQVTM and ANQGSEA. V lost 4 bases, J lost 2 bases, and 0 bases stayed unmatched. The CDR3 has 12 residues. Here immunoSEQ multiplex PCR was the method, and the copy in TCRdb shows in-frame clones only, minus some. This sample has 100,000 to 150,000 clones; more than 85% occur once, and the top ten carry about 4.1%. Material for sequencing was peripheral blood. This receptor was taken from a man aged 55 to 70 with COVID-19, enrolled during active disease. The chain combines TRBV29-1 with TRBJ1-2; 8 nucleotides match TRBD1. The CDR3, as DNA: TGCAGCGTTGGGACAGGGAACTATGGCTACACCTTC. It is translated as CSVGTGNYGYTF.